This T cell receptor beta chain was retrieved from a study of blood T cells in healthy people across ages. Whole-study findings and limits: For the donors, CMV status was unknown and possibly confounded expanded clonotype changes.

This clonotype was seen more than once but under ten times. Its antigen is not known. CDR3 length: 18 residues. V was trimmed by 5 bases and J by 0 bases, leaving 22 bases between them. Per the germline V gene, CDR1 is SGHAT and CDR2 is FQNNGV. With a J-beta primer mix and a sample-barcoded 5' primer, a second PCR ran about 7 to 12 cycles. Using its own MiXCR run on the 5' RACE reads, TCRdb lists one record per CDR3 protein. Among roughly 1,500,000 distinct CDR3 sequences, roughly 30% were seen once, and the ten largest hold 11%. This TCR derives from a woman aged 30 to 39 in good health. This chain uses TRBV11-2 with TRBJ1-1, with TRBD1 as a possible D gene (5 bases). Sequencing input: blood. The CDR3 DNA follows: TGTGCCAGCAGCCTCTTAAGTCTGGGACGGATAATGAACACTGAAGCTTTCTTT. Translation gives CASSLLSLGRIMNTEAFF.